A single sample is the source of the 10 T cell receptor beta chains below, sequenced in a study of T-cell reconstitution after alpha-beta-depleted transplantation in children. The authors prepared the TCRbeta library with unique molecular identifiers. TCRdb reprocessed the PCR reads with MiXCR, giving one entry per CDR3 protein. The repertoire has under 300,000 distinct CDR3 sequences, roughly 12% of them found once; the top ten carry around 20%. This material consisted of peripheral blood, taken 180 days after TCRalphabeta/CD19-depleted stem cell transplant. The receptors here all came from a male patient between 2 and 10 years old who had a stem cell transplant for chronic granulomatous disease, so the T cells may come from the graft donor.

The table lists this clonotype with many counts. The DNA for the CDR3 is TGTGCCAGCAGCTTACTCGAACAGGGGTACACTGAAGCTTTCTTT. It is translated as CASSLLEQGYTEAFF. The chain uses TRBV7-2 and TRBJ1-1; TRBD1 aligns across 7 bases. The germline gives CDR1 SGHTA, CDR2 FQGNSA. The CDR3 has 15 amino acids. Losses at the gene ends were 2 bases for V and 3 bases for J; bases not matched to a gene: 6. Supplemented by reference TRBV7-2 and TRBJ1-1, the full variable domain reads GAGVSQSPSNKVTEKGKDVELRCDPISGHTALYWYRQSLGQGLEFLIYFQGNSAPDKSGLPSDRFSAERTGGSVSTLTIQRTQQEDSAVYLCASSLLEQGYTEAFFGQGTRLTVV.

This clonotype was seen repeatedly, ten times or more. The rearrangement uses TRBV12-3 or TRBV12-4 and TRBJ2-7, with 9 nucleotides matching TRBD2. The CDR3 runs 16 residues. The V and J ends lost 0 bases and 3 bases, in that order; junction bases with no gene match: 6. CDR3 bases: TGTGCCAGCAGTTTAGCGCGGCTAGCGGGACTCTACGAGCAGTACTTC. Translating gives CASSLARLAGLYEQYF.

The sample holds many counts of this clonotype. CDR3 sequence reads: CASSLEVTGSREAFF. As DNA, the CDR3 is TGCGCCAGCAGCTTGGAGGTGACAGGGTCCCGTGAAGCTTTCTTT. The chain has TRBV5-1 and TRBJ1-1; TRBD1 aligns across 7 bases. From germline, CDR1 is SGHRS and CDR2 YFSETQ. The CDR3 has 15 amino acids. The V and J ends lost 0 bases and 7 bases, in that order; junction bases with no gene match: 9. Looking up the rest from reference TRBV5-1 and TRBJ1-1 gives the full variable domain: KAGVTQTPRYLIKTRGQQVTLSCSPISGHRSVSWYQQTPGQGLQFLFEYFSETQRNKGNFPGRFSGRQFSNSRSEMNVSTLELGDSALYLCASSLEVTGSREAFFGQGTRLTVV.

This clonotype occurred many times. The chain couples TRBV5-1 to TRBJ2-3; no clear D. The CDR3 covers 12 residues. Trimming shortened V by 0 bases and J by 5 bases, and 4 bases separated the two germline ends. Per the germline V gene, CDR1 is SGHRS and CDR2 is YFSETQ. The CDR3: CASSLGVDTQYF. CDR3 nucleotide sequence: TGCGCCAGCAGCTTGGGGGTAGATACGCAGTATTTT.

Ten or more counts support this clonotype. The chain joins TRBV4-3 to TRBJ2-3; a weak D match, TRBD2 (6 bases). V dropped 3 bases and J dropped 2 bases, with 15 bases sitting between them. Germline CDR1 and CDR2: LGHNA and YSLEER. The CDR3 totals 16 residues. CDR3 bases: TGCGCCAGCAGCCATCCTCCGGGGGAGGCCACAGATACGCAGTATTTT. Amino acid sequence: CASSHPPGEATDTQYF.

In its sample, this clonotype was seen many times. The rearrangement joins TRBV4-3 to TRBJ1-4; 9 bases agree with TRBD1. Trimming took 1 base from V and 8 from J; bases not matched to a gene: 8. The germline V gene has CDR1 LGHNA and CDR2 YSLEER. The CDR3 covers 16 residues. CDR3 in DNA: TGCGCCAGCAGCCAAGCCGCCGGGACAGGGTCGGAAAAACTGTTTTTT. Translated, it gives CASSQAAGTGSEKLFF.

This clonotype has only a few counts. The chain couples TRBV27 to TRBJ2-5; weak D call: TRBD2 (5 bases). Per the germline V gene, CDR1 is MNHEY and CDR2 is SMNVEV (reference sequence). Trimming stripped 4 bases from V and 5 bases from J, with 23 bases between. The length of the CDR3 is 17 residues. CDR3 bases: TGTGCCAGCAGTTCAGGACTGAAGAGGTTTAATTTGGAGACCCAGTACTTC. Translation gives CASSSGLKRFNLETQYF.

The table lists this clonotype with many counts. The rearrangement joins TRBV7-8 to TRBJ2-5; D ambiguous. Germline V CDR1 and CDR2: SGHVS, FQNEAQ. The CDR3 covers 15 residues. V lost 1 base and J 1 base, leaving 10 bases between the germline ends. DNA of the CDR3: TGTGCCAGCAGCTTAGTAATAGGTGTCCAAGAGACCCAGTACTTC. This sequence encodes CASSLVIGVQETQYF. The entire variable domain, with the rest obtained from reference TRBV7-8 and TRBJ2-5, is as follows: GAGVSQSPRYKVAKRGQDVALRCDPISGHVSLFWYQQALGQGPEFLTYFQNEAQLDKSGLPSDRFFAERPEGSVSTLKIQRTQQEDSAVYLCASSLVIGVQETQYFGPGTRLLVL.

At least ten counts were recorded for this clonotype. The rearrangement links TRBV14 to TRBJ2-7; D tentatively reads TRBD1 or TRBD2 (6 bases each). Germline V gives CDR1 SGHDN, CDR2 FVKESK. V was trimmed by 0 bases and J by 1 base, leaving 13 bases between them. The length of the CDR3 is 16 residues. The CDR3 sequence is CASSQDRGGISYEQYF. In nucleotides, the CDR3 is TGTGCCAGCAGCCAAGACAGAGGGGGGATATCCTACGAGCAGTACTTC.

The table lists this clonotype with many counts. The rearrangement uses TRBV7-2 and TRBJ1-6; D ambiguous. V lost 0 bases and J 7 bases, leaving 13 bases between the germline ends. There are 16 residues in the CDR3. The germline V gene has CDR1 SGHTA and CDR2 FQGNSA. The CDR3 sequence is CASSLAPAGSNSPLHF. CDR3 nucleotide sequence: TGTGCCAGCAGCTTAGCGCCCGCGGGGTCCAATTCACCCCTCCACTTT.